The rows below give T cell receptor beta chains drawn from one sample of a study of blood T cell repertoires in COVID-19. TCRdb's table, derived via immunoSEQ multiplex PCR, lists solely in-frame clones and lacks some. The sample consists of around 150,000 clones, 75% to 90% of them appearing once. The sample taken for sequencing was peripheral blood. Receptor source: a woman aged 60-75 years with active or convalescent COVID-19. Each CDR3 is given with its conserved first and last residue. Fields, in order: J gene, V gene, clone size, D gene, CDR3 protein, CDR3 DNA. A D gene is named only where the DNA matches it firmly. Clone sizes are given selectively: once, few, many, or a class where the clone is expanded.

TRBJ1-1 TRBV18 . TRBD1 CASSPVRGQGTEAFF TGTGCCAGCTCACCGGTTAGGGGGCAGGGCACTGAAGCTTTCTTT
TRBJ1-2 TRBV10-3 . TRBD1 CAISGDRIQGGYTF TGTGCCATCAGTGGGGACAGGATCCAGGGTGGCTACACCTTC
TRBJ1-1 TRBV6-6 once TRBD1 CASSKGQGDTEAFF TGTGCCAGCAGTAAGGGACAGGGGGACACTGAAGCTTTCTTT
TRBJ2-7 TRBV7-2 . . CASSLGGQGFDEQYF TGTGCCAGCAGCTTAGGTGGTCAGGGCTTCGACGAGCAGTACTTC
TRBJ2-2 TRBV29-1 . . CSALNTGELFF TGCAGCGCCTTAAACACCGGGGAGCTGTTTTTT
TRBJ1-5 TRBV19 . . CASRNGGGNQPQHF TGTGCCAGTAGGAACGGGGGGGGCAATCAGCCCCAGCATTTT
TRBJ2-7 TRBV7-8 once TRBD1 CASTLRDRGVDEQYF TGTGCCAGCACCCTCCGGGACAGGGGGGTCGACGAGCAGTACTTC
TRBJ1-3 TRBV9 . . CASSSTGGGSGNTIYF TGTGCCAGCAGTTCCACCGGGGGGGGCTCTGGAAACACCATATATTTT
TRBJ1-2 TRBV6-1 . TRBD1 CASSEPDRAYGYTF TGTGCCAGCAGTGAACCAGACAGGGCCTATGGCTACACCTTC
TRBJ1-2 TRBV20-1 . . CSTLGGYGYTF TGCAGTACTCTAGGGGGTTATGGCTACACCTTC
TRBJ1-6 TRBV6-2/TRBV6-3 . TRBD1 CASSQGTGRADSPLHF TGTGCCAGCAGTCAGGGGACAGGGAGAGCGGATTCACCCCTCCACTTT
TRBJ1-5 TRBV19 . . CASSIVGSSANQPQHF TGTGCCAGTAGTATTGTGGGGAGTAGCGCGAATCAGCCCCAGCATTTT
TRBJ2-7 TRBV29-1 . . CSVIGIEYEQYF TGCAGCGTTATCGGTATAGAGTACGAGCAGTACTTC
TRBJ1-6 TRBV12-3/TRBV12-4 . . CASRGRSPLHF TGTGCCAGCAGAGGCAGGTCACCCCTCCACTTT
TRBJ2-5 TRBV19 few . CASSILEGPQETQYF TGTGCCAGTAGTATATTGGAGGGGCCACAAGAGACCCAGTACTTC
TRBJ1-4 TRBV9 . . CASSGRVGGNEKLFF TGTGCCAGCAGCGGGCGGGTCGGAGGTAATGAAAAACTGTTTTTT
TRBJ2-5 TRBV18 . TRBD1 CASSPNRGMYETQYF TGTGCCAGCTCTCCTAACAGGGGGATGTACGAGACCCAGTACTTC
TRBJ2-1 TRBV19 . TRBD1 CASRRSGQGMNEQFF TGTGCCAGTAGGAGATCGGGACAGGGGATGAATGAGCAGTTCTTC
TRBJ2-2 TRBV9 . . CASSVGVNTGELFF TGTGCCAGCAGCGTAGGCGTAAACACCGGGGAGCTGTTTTTT
TRBJ1-1 TRBV20-1 . . CSARGGAEAFF TGCAGTGCTAGGGGGGGGGCTGAAGCTTTCTTT
TRBJ1-1 TRBV6-2/TRBV6-3 . TRBD1 CASSYDQDRGQPYPLNTEAFF TGTGCCAGCAGTTACGATCAGGACAGGGGGCAACCCTACCCCCTAAACACTGAAGCTTTCTTT
TRBJ2-3 TRBV5-1 . TRBD2 CASRADGGNTDTQYF TGCGCCAGCAGAGCCGACGGGGGGAACACAGATACGCAGTATTTT
TRBJ2-2 TRBV7-3 . . CASSLFKAGNTGELFF TGTGCCAGCAGCTTGTTTAAGGCAGGGAACACCGGGGAGCTGTTTTTT
TRBJ2-3 TRBV5-6 . . CASSAGQYLGTDTQYF TGTGCCAGCAGCGCCGGACAGTACCTTGGCACAGATACGCAGTATTTT
TRBJ1-4 TRBV3-1/TRBV3-2 . . CASSRPNEKLFF TGTGCCAGCAGCCGGCCAAATGAAAAACTGTTTTTT
TRBJ2-2 TRBV2 once . CASRRTPNGELFF TGTGCCAGCCGAAGGACACCTAACGGGGAGCTGTTTTTT
TRBJ1-5 TRBV5-1 . . CASSFSEDSNQPQHF TGCGCCAGCAGCTTTTCTGAGGATAGCAATCAGCCCCAGCATTTT
TRBJ2-1 TRBV5-1 once . CASSFMGPEQFF TGCGCCAGCAGCTTTATGGGCCCTGAGCAGTTCTTC
TRBJ2-7 TRBV6-1 . . CASSFPETGMEQYF TGTGCCAGCAGTTTCCCCGAGACAGGCATGGAGCAGTACTTC
TRBJ1-6 TRBV7-2 . TRBD1 CASSLGPRGQNSPLHF TGTGCCAGCAGCTTAGGGCCCAGGGGGCAGAATTCACCCCTCCACTTT
TRBJ1-1 TRBV29-1 . . CSGRGSTEAFF TGCAGCGGGAGGGGTAGCACTGAAGCTTTCTTT
TRBJ1-1 TRBV27 . . CASSIGRTTEAFF TGTGCCAGCAGTATAGGGAGAACCACTGAAGCTTTCTTT
TRBJ1-3 TRBV7-2 . TRBD1 CASSERQGARNTIYF TGTGCCAGCAGCGAGCGACAGGGGGCAAGGAACACCATATATTTT